This TCR beta chain comes out of a study of blood T cell repertoires in COVID-19. The CDR3 spans 18 residues. The germline gives CDR1 KGHSH, CDR2 LQKENI. Trimming cost V 1 base and J 1 base; bases outside gene matches: 11. Clones were read by immunoSEQ multiplex PCR, and TCRdb kept only the in-frame ones, dropping some. The sample yields fewer than 25,000 clones, 86% seen once. The sequence was collected from a human donor with acute or convalescent COVID-19. The donor label of this sample is uncertain. J is TRBJ1-2 and V is TRBV18; 8 bases are shared with TRBD1. The material sequenced was peripheral blood. The CDR3 DNA follows: TGTGCCAGCTCACCACTTGCTTTGCTGACAGGGGATAACTATGGCTACACCTTC. Translating gives CASSPLALLTGDNYGYTF.